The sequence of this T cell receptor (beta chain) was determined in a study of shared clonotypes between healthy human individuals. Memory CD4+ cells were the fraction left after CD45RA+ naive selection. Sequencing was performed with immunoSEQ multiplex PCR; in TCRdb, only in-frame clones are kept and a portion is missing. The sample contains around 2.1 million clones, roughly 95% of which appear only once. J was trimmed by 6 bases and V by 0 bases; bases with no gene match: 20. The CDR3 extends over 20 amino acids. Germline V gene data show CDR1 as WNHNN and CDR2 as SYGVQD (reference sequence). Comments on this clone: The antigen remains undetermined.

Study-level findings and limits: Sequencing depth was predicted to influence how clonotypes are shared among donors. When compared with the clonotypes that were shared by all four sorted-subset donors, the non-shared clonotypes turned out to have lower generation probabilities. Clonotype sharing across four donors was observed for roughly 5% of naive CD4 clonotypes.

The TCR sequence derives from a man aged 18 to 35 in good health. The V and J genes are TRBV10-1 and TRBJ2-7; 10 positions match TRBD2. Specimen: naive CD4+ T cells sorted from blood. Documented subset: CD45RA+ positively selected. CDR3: CASSESGPTLAGVPRCEQYF. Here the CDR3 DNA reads TGCGCCAGCAGTGAGTCGGGTCCGACCCTAGCGGGAGTTCCACGGTGCGAGCAGTACTTC.